This is a list of T cell receptor beta chains from one sample in a study of blood T cells in healthy people across ages. A single record per CDR3 protein comes from TCRdb applying MiXCR to the 5' RACE reads. The sample consists of about 640,000 distinct CDR3 sequences, under 70% of them appearing once. Sequencing was done on a sample of blood. Source of these receptors: a man aged 60 to 75 in good health. CDR3s include the opening cysteine and the closing phenylalanine or tryptophan. Each record gives: D gene, V gene, J gene, clone size, CDR3 protein, CDR3 DNA. The D gene is left open where the match is weak. Clone sizes are given selectively: once, few, many, or a class where the clone is expanded.

TRBD1	TRBV3-1	TRBJ1-4	NA	CASGQDYGTGLEKLFF	TGTGCCAGCGGCCAAGATTATGGGACAGGGCTTGAAAAACTGTTTTTT
NA	TRBV27	TRBJ1-2	NA	CASSFKGWGGYTF	TGTGCCAGCAGTTTTAAGGGATGGGGTGGCTACACCTTC
TRBD2	TRBV5-1	TRBJ2-3	NA	CASSKASGRTDTQYF	TGCGCCAGCAGCAAGGCTAGCGGGCGCACAGATACGCAGTATTTT
TRBD1	TRBV20-1	TRBJ1-6	NA	CSGQTGGVNSPLHF	TGCAGTGGACAGACAGGGGGCGTCAATTCACCCCTCCACTTT
TRBD1	TRBV28	TRBJ1-6	NA	CASSGPQGVVNSPLHF	TGTGCCAGCAGTGGGCCACAGGGGGTAGTGAATTCACCCCTCCACTTT
TRBD2	TRBV29-1	TRBJ2-3	few	CSLSTSGADTQYF	TGCAGCCTGTCGACTAGCGGGGCAGATACGCAGTATTTT
NA	TRBV24-1	TRBJ1-2	NA	CATSDSAEGPYNYGYTF	TGTGCCACCAGTGACTCCGCAGAAGGACCCTATAACTATGGCTACACCTTC
NA	TRBV19	TRBJ2-1	NA	CASRNRQYNEQFF	TGTGCCAGTAGGAACAGGCAATACAATGAGCAGTTCTTC
TRBD1	TRBV13	TRBJ2-1	NA	CASTPAGPGGEQFF	TGTGCCAGCACCCCAGCCGGGCCAGGGGGTGAGCAGTTCTTC
TRBD1	TRBV5-1	TRBJ1-2	NA	CASSAGGQEVVSYGYTF	TGCGCCAGCAGCGCCGGGGGACAGGAGGTGGTTAGCTATGGCTACACCTTC
NA	TRBV5-1	TRBJ1-2	NA	CASSLGDRTIGYTF	TGCGCCAGCAGCTTGGGGGACCGGACCATTGGCTACACCTTC
NA	TRBV9	TRBJ1-2	NA	CASSVESTSGYTF	TGTGCCAGCAGCGTAGAATCCACAAGTGGCTACACCTTC